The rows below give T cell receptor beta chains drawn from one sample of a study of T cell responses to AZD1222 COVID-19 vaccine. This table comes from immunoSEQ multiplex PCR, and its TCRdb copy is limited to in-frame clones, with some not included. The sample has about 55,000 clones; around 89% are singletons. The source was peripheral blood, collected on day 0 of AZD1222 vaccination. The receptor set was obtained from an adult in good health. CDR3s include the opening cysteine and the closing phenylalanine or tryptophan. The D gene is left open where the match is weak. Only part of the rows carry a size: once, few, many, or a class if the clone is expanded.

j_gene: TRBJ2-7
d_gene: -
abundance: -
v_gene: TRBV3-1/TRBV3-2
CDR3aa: CASSHTRAAWQYF
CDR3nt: TGTGCCAGCAGCCACACCCGGGCAGCGTGGCAGTACTTC

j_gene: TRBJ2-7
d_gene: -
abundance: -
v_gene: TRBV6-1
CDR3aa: CASSEGVEQYF
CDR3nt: TGTGCCAGCAGTGAGGGAGTTGAGCAGTACTTC

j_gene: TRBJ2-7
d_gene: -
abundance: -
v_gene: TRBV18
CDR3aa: CASSLHSTSDAAGYEQYF
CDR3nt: TGTGCCAGCTCACTACATTCAACCTCGGACGCGGCTGGCTACGAGCAGTACTTC

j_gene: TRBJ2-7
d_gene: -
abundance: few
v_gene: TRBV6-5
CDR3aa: CASVGRGLPYEQYF
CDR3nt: TGTGCCAGCGTGGGCAGGGGTTTACCCTACGAGCAGTACTTC

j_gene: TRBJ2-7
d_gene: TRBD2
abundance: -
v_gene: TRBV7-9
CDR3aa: CASSLSTSGSNEQYF
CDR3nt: TGTGCCAGCAGCTTGTCGACTAGCGGGAGCAACGAGCAGTACTTC

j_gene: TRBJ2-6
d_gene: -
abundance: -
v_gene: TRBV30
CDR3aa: CAWSPGANVLTF
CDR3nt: TGTGCCTGGAGTCCTGGGGCCAACGTCCTGACTTTC

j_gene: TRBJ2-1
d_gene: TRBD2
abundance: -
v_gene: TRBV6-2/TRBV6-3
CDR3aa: CASSYGTSALDEQFF
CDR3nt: TGTGCCAGCAGTTACGGGACTAGCGCGTTGGATGAGCAGTTCTTC

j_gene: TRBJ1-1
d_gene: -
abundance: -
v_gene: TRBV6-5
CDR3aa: CASSRARGDTEAFF
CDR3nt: TGTGCCAGCAGTAGGGCTAGGGGGGACACTGAAGCTTTCTTT

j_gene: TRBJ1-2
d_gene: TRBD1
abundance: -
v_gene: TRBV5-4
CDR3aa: CASSPGQGASYGYTF
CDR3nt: TGTGCCAGCAGCCCAGGACAGGGGGCGAGCTATGGCTACACCTTC

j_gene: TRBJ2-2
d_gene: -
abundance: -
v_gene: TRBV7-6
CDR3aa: CASRQLGYTGELFF
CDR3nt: TGTGCCAGCAGGCAGCTAGGATACACCGGGGAGCTGTTTTTT

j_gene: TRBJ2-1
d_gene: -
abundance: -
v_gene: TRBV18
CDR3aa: CASCPGLAIENEQFF
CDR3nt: TGTGCCAGCTGCCCGGGTCTAGCGATAGAAAATGAGCAGTTCTTC

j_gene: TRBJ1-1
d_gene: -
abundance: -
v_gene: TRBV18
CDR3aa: CASSRERNTEAFF
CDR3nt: TGTGCCAGCTCAAGGGAGAGGAACACTGAAGCTTTCTTT

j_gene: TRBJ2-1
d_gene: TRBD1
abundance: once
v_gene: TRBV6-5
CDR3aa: CASSLGTGQFF
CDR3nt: TGTGCCAGCAGTTTGGGGACAGGGCAGTTCTTC

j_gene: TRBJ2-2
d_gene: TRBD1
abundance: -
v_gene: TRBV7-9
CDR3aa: CASSHPGQGDTGELFF
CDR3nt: TGTGCCAGCAGTCATCCGGGACAGGGGGACACCGGGGAGCTGTTTTTT

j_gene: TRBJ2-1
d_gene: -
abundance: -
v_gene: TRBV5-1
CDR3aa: CASSPLRGNEQFF
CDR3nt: TGCGCCAGCAGCCCCCTTCGCGGGAATGAGCAGTTCTTC

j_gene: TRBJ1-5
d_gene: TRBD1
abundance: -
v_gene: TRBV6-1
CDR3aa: CASSEGDRNQPQHF
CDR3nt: TGTGCCAGCAGTGAAGGGGACAGAAATCAGCCCCAGCATTTT

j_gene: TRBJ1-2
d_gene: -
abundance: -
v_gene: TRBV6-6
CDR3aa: CASRHRENYGYTF
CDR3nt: TGTGCCAGCAGACATCGAGAGAACTATGGCTACACCTTC

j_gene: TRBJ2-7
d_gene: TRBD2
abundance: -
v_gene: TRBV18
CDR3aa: CASSLLQAGSAYEQYF
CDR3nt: TGTGCCAGCTCACTCCTCCAAGCGGGATCGGCCTACGAGCAGTACTTC

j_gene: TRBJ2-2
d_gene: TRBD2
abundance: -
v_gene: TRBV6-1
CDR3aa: CASSEVAGGTGELFF
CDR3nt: TGTGCCAGCAGTGAGGTAGCGGGAGGTACCGGGGAGCTGTTTTTT

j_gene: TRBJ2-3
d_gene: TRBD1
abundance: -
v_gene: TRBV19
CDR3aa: CASSIGGQARDTQYF
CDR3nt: TGTGCCAGTAGTATTGGGGGACAGGCCCGGGATACGCAGTATTTT

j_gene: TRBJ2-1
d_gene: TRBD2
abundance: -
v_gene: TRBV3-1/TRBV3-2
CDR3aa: CASGRAGMGEQFF
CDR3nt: TGTGCCAGCGGGAGGGCCGGTATGGGGGAGCAGTTCTTC

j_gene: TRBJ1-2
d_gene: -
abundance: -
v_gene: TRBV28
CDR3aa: CASSQRYGYTF
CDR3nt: TGTGCCAGCAGTCAGAGGTATGGCTACACCTTC

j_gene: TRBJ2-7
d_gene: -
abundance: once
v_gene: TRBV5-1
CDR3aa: CASSLDRVGPYEQYF
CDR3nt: TGCGCCAGCAGCTTGGACAGGGTCGGACCCTACGAGCAGTACTTC

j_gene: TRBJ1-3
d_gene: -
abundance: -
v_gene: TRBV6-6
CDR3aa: CASSREGSGNTIYF
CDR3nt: TGTGCCAGCAGCCGCGAAGGCTCTGGAAACACCATATATTTT

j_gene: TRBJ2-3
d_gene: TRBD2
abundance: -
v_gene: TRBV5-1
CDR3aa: CASRGTSGRAADTQYF
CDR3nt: TGCGCCAGCAGGGGTACTAGCGGGAGGGCCGCAGATACGCAGTATTTT

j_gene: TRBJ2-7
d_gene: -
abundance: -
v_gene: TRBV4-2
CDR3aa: CASSQEGSYEQYF
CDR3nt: TGTGCCAGCAGCCAAGAAGGTTCCTACGAGCAGTACTTC

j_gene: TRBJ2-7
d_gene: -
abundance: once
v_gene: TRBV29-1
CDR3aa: CSVGAGASYEQYF
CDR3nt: TGCAGCGTGGGGGCGGGAGCTTCCTACGAGCAGTACTTC

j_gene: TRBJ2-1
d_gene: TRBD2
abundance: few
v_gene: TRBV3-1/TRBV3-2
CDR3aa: CASSHAKGTSIFF
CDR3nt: TGTGCCAGCAGCCATGCAAAAGGGACTAGCATTTTCTTC

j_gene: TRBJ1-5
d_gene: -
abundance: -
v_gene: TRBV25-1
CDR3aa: CASSDRGSQPQHF
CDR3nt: TGTGCCAGCAGTGACAGGGGAAGTCAGCCCCAGCATTTT

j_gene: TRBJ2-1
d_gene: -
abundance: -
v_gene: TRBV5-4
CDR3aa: CASKPGTSYNEQFF
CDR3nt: TGTGCCAGCAAACCCGGGACCTCTTACAATGAGCAGTTCTTC

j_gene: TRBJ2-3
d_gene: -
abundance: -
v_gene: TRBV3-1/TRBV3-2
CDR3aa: CASSLSVTDTQYF
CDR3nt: TGTGCCAGCAGCCTTAGCGTGACAGATACGCAGTATTTT

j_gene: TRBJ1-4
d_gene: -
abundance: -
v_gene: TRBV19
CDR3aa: CASSGAATNEKLFF
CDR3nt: TGTGCCAGTTCAGGGGCCGCAACTAATGAAAAACTGTTTTTT

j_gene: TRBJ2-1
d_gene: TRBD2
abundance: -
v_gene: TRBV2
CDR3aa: CASSGTSGSYEQFF
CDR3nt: TGTGCCAGCAGTGGGACTAGCGGGAGCTATGAGCAGTTCTTC

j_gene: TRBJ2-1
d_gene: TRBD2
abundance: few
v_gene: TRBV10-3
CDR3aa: CAIRPSGENNEQFF
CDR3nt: TGTGCCATCCGCCCTAGCGGAGAAAACAATGAGCAGTTCTTC

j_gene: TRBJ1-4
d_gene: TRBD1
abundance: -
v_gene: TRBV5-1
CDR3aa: CASSLPTGDGYEKLFF
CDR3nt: TGCGCCAGCAGCCTCCCAACAGGGGACGGTTATGAAAAACTGTTTTTT

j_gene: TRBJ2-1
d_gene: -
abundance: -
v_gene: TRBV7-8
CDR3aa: CASSFVSRGSGYNEQFF
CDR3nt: TGTGCCAGCAGCTTTGTTTCCCGCGGTAGCGGTTACAATGAGCAGTTCTTC

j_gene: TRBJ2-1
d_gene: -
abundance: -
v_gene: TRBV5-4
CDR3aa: CASSSPPGGNEQFF
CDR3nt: TGTGCCAGCAGCTCCCCCCCCGGGGGCAATGAGCAGTTCTTC

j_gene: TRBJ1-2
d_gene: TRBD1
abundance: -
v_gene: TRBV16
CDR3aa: CASSQSQGTGYTF
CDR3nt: TGTGCCAGCAGCCAATCACAGGGGACCGGCTACACCTTC

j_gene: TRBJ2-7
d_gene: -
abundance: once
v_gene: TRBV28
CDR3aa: CASSHSYEQYF
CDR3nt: TGTGCCAGCAGCCATTCCTACGAGCAGTACTTC

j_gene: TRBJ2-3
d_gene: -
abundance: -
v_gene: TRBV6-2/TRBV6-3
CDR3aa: CASSYSRVPDTQYF
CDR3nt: TGTGCCAGCAGTTACTCGAGAGTCCCAGATACGCAGTATTTT

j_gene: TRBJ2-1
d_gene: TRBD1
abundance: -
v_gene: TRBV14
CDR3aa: CASSQSGQGVDEQFF
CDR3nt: TGTGCCAGCAGCCAATCGGGACAGGGGGTCGATGAGCAGTTCTTC

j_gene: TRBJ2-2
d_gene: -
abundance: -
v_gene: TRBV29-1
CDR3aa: CSVGGTSLNTGELFF
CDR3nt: TGCAGCGTAGGCGGGACATCCTTGAACACCGGGGAGCTGTTTTTT

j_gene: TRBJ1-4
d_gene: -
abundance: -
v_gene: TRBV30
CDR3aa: CAWREQGSEKLFF
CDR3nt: TGTGCCTGGAGGGAACAGGGTTCTGAAAAACTGTTTTTT

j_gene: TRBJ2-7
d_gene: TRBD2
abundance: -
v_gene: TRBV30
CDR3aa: CAWSVWGRALREQYF
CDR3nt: TGTGCCTGGAGTGTGTGGGGGAGGGCCCTAAGAGAGCAGTACTTC

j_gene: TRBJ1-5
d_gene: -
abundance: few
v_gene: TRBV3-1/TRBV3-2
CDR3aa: CASSLQGDTQPQHF
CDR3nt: TGTGCCAGCAGCCTCCAGGGAGATACTCAGCCCCAGCATTTT

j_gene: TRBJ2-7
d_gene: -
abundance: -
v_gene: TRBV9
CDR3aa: CASSPTPGSEQYF
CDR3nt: TGTGCCAGCAGCCCTACCCCGGGGTCCGAGCAGTACTTC

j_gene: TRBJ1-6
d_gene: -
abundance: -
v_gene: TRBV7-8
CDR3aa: CASSLNGRSPLHF
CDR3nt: TGTGCCAGCAGCCTAAACGGGCGCTCACCCCTCCACTTT

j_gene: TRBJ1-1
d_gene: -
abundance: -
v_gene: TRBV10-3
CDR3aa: CAIRGQYNSNMEAFF
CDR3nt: TGTGCCATCAGGGGCCAATACAATTCGAACATGGAAGCTTTCTTT

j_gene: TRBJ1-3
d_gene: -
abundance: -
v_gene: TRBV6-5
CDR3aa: CASSYSQGSNTIYF
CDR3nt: TGTGCCAGCAGTTACTCACAGGGATCAAACACCATATATTTT

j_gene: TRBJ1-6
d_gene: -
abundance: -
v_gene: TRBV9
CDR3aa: CASSVAGGQGSNSPLHF
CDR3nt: TGTGCCAGCAGCGTAGCGGGGGGGCAGGGAAGCAATTCACCCCTCCACTTT

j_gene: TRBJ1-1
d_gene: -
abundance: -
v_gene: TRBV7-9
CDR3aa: CASSLVMGLNTEAFF
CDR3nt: TGTGCCAGCAGCTTAGTTATGGGGCTGAACACTGAAGCTTTCTTT

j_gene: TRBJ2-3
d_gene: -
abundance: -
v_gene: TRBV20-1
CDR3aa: CSARVGDTQYF
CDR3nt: TGCAGTGCTAGAGTCGGGGATACGCAGTATTTT

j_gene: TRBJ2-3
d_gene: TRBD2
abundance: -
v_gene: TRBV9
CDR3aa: CASSVASGSRRDTQYF
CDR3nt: TGTGCCAGCAGCGTAGCTAGCGGGAGTCGGAGAGATACGCAGTATTTT

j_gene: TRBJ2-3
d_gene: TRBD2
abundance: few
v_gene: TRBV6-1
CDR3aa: CASSEGGTRWRTDTQYF
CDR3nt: TGTGCCAGCAGTGAAGGGGGGACTAGGTGGCGCACAGATACGCAGTATTTT

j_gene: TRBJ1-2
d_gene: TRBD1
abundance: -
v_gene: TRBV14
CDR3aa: CASSRRQGASSNYGYTF
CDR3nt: TGTGCCAGCAGCCGTAGACAGGGGGCATCATCTAACTATGGCTACACCTTC

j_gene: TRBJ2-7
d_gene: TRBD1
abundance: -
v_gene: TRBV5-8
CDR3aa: CASILPGQSSYEQYF
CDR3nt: TGTGCCAGCATCCTACCGGGACAGAGCTCCTACGAGCAGTACTTC

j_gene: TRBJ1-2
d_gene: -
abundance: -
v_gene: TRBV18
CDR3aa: CASSPDGVNYGYTF
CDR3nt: TGTGCCAGCTCCCCAGACGGGGTCAACTATGGCTACACCTTC

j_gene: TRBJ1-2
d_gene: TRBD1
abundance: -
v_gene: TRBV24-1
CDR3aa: CATSAAGGGYGYTF
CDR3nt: TGTGCCACCAGTGCAGCAGGGGGCGGCTATGGCTACACCTTC

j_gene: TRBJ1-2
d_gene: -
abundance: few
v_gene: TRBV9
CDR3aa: CASSSPLAQAAFNYGYTF
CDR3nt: TGTGCCAGCAGCTCTCCTTTAGCGCAAGCGGCTTTTAACTATGGCTACACCTTC

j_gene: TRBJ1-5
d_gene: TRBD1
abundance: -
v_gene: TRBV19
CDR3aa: CASSALTGDQPQHF
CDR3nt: TGTGCCAGTAGTGCACTGACAGGGGATCAGCCCCAGCATTTT